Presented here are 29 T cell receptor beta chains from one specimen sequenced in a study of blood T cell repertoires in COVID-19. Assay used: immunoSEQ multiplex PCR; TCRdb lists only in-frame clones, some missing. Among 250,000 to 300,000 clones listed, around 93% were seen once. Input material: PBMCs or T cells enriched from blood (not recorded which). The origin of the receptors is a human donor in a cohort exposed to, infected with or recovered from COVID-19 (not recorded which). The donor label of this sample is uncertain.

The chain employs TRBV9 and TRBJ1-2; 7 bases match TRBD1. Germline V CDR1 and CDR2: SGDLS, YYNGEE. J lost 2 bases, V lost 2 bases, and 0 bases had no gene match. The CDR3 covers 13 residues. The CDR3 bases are TGTGCCAGCAGCGTGGGACAGAACTATGGCTACACCTTC. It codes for CASSVGQNYGYTF.

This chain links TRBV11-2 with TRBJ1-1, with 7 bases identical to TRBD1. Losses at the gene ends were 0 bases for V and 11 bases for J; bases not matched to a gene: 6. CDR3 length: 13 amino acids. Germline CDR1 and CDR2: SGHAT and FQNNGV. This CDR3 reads CASSLDAGTVAFF. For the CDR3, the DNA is TGTGCCAGCAGCTTAGACGCCGGGACAGTGGCTTTCTTT.

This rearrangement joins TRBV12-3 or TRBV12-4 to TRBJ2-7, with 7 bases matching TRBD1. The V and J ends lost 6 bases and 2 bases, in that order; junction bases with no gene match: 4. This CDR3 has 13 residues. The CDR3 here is CASSPGQAYEQYF. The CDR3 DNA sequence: TGTGCCAGCAGCCCAGGACAGGCCTACGAGCAGTACTTC.

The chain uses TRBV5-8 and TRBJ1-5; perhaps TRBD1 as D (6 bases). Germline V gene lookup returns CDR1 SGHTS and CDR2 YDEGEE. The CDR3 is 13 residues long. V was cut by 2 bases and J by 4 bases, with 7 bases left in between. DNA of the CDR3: TGTGCCAGCAGCTTTAGGGGGAATCAGCCCCAGCATTTT. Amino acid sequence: CASSFRGNQPQHF.

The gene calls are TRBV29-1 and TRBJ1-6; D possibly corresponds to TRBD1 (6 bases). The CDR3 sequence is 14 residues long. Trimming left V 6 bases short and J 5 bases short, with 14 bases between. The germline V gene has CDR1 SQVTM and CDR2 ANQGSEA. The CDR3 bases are TGCAGCGTGGGAGAGGCAGGGGATAATTCACCCCTCCACTTT. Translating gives CSVGEAGDNSPLHF.

This CDR3 is CASSQASGAVEQFF. The CDR3 DNA is TGTGCCAGCAGCCAAGCCTCAGGGGCTGTTGAGCAGTTCTTC. The V gene is TRBV3-1 (or the pseudogene TRBV3-2), the J gene TRBJ2-1; weak D call: TRBD1 (6 bases). V was trimmed by 1 base and J by 9 bases, leaving 13 bases between them. CDR1 and CDR2 (germline): LGHDT, YNNKEL (reference sequence). CDR3 length: 14 amino acids.

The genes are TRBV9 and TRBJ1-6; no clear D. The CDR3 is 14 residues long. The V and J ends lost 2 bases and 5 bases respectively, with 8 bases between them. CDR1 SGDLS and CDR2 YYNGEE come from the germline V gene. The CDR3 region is CASSVETDNSPLHF. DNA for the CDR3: TGTGCCAGCAGCGTGGAGACGGATAATTCACCCCTCCACTTT.

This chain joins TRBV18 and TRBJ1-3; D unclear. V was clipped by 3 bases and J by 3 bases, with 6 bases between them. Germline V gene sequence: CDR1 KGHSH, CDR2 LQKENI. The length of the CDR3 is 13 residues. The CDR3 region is CASSPVSGNTIYF. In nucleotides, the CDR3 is TGTGCCAGCTCACCGGTGAGTGGAAACACCATATATTTT.

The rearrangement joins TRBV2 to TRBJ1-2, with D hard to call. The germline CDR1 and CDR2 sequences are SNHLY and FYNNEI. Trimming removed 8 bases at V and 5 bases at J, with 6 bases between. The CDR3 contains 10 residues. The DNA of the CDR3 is TGTGCCAGCGAGGAATATGGCTACACCTTC. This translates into CASEEYGYTF.

CDR3 region: CASSQGENTEAFF. CDR3 nucleotide sequence: TGTGCCAGCAGCCAGGGGGAGAACACTGAAGCTTTCTTT. The genes are TRBV11-3 and TRBJ1-1, with TRBD1 identical over 7 bases. Losses at the gene ends were 5 bases for V and 1 base for J; bases not matched to a gene: 1. In germline, CDR1 is SGHNT, CDR2 YENEEA. The CDR3 covers 13 residues.

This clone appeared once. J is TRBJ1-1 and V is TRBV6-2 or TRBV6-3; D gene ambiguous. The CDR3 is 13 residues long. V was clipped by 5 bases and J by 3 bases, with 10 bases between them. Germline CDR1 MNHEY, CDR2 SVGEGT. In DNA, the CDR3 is TGTGCCAGCAGTCGGGTGTTCGACACTGAAGCTTTCTTT. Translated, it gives CASSRVFDTEAFF.

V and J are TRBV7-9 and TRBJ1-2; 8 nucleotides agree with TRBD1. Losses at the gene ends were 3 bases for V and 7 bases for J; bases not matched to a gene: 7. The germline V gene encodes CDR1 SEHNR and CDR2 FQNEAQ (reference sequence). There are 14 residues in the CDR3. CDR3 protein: CASSFPDRVGGYTF. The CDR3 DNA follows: TGTGCCAGCAGCTTTCCGGACAGGGTGGGTGGCTACACCTTC.

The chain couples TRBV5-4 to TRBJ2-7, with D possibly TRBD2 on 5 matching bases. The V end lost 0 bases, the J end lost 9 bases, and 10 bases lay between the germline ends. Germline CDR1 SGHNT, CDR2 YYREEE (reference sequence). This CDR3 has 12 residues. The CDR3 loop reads CASSLVGERQYF. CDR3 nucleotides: TGTGCCAGCAGCTTGGTCGGGGAAAGGCAGTACTTC.

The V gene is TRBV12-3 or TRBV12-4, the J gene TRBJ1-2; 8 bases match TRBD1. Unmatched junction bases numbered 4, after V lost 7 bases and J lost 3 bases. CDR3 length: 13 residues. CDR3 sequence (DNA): TGTGCCAGCACCCTGACAGGGGACTATGGCTACACCTTC. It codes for CASTLTGDYGYTF.

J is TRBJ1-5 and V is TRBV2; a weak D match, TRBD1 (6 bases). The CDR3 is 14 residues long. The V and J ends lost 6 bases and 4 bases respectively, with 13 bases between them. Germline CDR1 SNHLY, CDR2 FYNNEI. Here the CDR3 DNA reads TGTGCCAGCAGCGCTCAGGGGAGTAATCAGCCCCAGCATTTT. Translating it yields CASSAQGSNQPQHF. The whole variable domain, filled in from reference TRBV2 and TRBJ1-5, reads EPEVTQTPSHQVTQMGQEVILRCVPISNHLYFYWYRQILGQKVEFLVSFYNNEISEKSEIFDDQFSVERPDGSNFTLKIRSTKLEDSAMYFCASSAQGSNQPQHFGDGTRLSIL.

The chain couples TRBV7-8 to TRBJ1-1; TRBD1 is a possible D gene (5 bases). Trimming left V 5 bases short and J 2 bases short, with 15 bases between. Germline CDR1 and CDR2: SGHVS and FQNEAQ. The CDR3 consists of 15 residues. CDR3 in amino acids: CASSIPGQGNTEAFF. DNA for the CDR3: TGTGCCAGCAGCATCCCGGGCCAGGGTAACACTGAAGCTTTCTTT.

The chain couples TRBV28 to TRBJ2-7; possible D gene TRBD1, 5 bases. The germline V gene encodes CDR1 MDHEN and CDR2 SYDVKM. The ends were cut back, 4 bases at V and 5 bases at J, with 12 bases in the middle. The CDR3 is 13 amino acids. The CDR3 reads CASSSAGMDEQYF. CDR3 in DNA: TGTGCCAGCAGTTCGGCAGGGATGGACGAGCAGTACTTC.

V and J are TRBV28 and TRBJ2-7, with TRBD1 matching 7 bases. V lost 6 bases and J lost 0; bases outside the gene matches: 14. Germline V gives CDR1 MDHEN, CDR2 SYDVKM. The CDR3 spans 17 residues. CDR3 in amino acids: CASSYFLTGLNSYEQYF. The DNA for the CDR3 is TGTGCCAGCAGCTATTTCCTGACAGGGTTAAACTCCTACGAGCAGTACTTC. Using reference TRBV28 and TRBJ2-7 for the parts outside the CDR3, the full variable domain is DVKVTQSSRYLVKRTGEKVFLECVQDMDHENMFWYRQDPGLGLRLIYFSYDVKMKEKGDIPEGYSVSREKKERFSLILESASTNQTSMYLCASSYFLTGLNSYEQYFGPGTRLTVT.

CDR3: CASSPWAPQQDHEQYF. DNA for the CDR3: TGTGCCAGCTCACCATGGGCCCCTCAACAGGACCACGAGCAGTACTTC. The chain recombines TRBV18 with TRBJ2-7, with D possibly TRBD1 on 5 matching bases. CDR1 and CDR2 (germline): KGHSH, LQKENI. The CDR3 contains 16 residues. Trimming shortened V by 2 bases and J by 5 bases, and 19 bases separated the two germline ends.

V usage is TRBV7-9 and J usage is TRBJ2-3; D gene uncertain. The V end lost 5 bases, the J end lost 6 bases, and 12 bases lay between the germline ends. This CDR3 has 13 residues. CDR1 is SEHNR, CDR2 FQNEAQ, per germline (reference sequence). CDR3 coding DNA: TGTGCCAGCAGCCCGGCGACTGCGGATACGCAGTATTTT. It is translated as CASSPATADTQYF.

The CDR3 region is CASVEGTGGSEQYF. The CDR3 region has the DNA TGTGCCAGCGTGGAAGGGACAGGGGGCTCAGAGCAGTACTTC. The V and J genes are TRBV6-5 and TRBJ2-7; 12 nucleotides align to TRBD1. The V and J ends lost 8 bases and 7 bases, in that order; junction bases with no gene match: 9. The CDR3 extends over 14 amino acids. Germline CDR1 and CDR2: MNHEY and SVGAGI.

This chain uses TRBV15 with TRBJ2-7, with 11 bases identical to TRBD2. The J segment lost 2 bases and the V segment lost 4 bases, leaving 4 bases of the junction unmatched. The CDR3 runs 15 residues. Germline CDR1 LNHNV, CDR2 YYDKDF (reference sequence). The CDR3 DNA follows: TGTGCCACCAGCACCGCTAGCGGGGGGACCTACGAGCAGTACTTC. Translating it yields CATSTASGGTYEQYF.

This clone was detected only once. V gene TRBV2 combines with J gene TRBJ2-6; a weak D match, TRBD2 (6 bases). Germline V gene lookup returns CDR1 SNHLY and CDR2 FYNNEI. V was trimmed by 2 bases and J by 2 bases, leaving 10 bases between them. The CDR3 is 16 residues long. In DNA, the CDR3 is TGTGCCAGCAGTGAACTGGGGGGTACTGGGGCCAACGTCCTGACTTTC. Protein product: CASSELGGTGANVLTF.

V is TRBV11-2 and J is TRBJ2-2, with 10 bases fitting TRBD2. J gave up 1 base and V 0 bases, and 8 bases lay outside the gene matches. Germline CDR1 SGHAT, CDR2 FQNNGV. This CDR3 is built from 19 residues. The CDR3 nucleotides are TGTGCCAGCAGCTTAGATGGGGTAGCGGGGGGTCGGAACACCGGGGAGCTGTTTTTT. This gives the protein CASSLDGVAGGRNTGELFF. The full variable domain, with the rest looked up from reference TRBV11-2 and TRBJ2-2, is EAGVAQSPRYKIIEKRQSVAFWCNPISGHATLYWYQQILGQGPKLLIQFQNNGVVDDSQLPKDRFSAERLKGVDSTLKIQPAKLEDSAVYLCASSLDGVAGGRNTGELFFGEGSRLTVL.

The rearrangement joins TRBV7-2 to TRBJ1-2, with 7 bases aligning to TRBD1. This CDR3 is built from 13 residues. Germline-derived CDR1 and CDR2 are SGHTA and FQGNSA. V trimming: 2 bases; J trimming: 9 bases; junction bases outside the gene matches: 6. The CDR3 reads CASSLPGGRRYTF. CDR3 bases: TGTGCCAGCAGCTTACCAGGGGGAAGACGCTACACCTTC.

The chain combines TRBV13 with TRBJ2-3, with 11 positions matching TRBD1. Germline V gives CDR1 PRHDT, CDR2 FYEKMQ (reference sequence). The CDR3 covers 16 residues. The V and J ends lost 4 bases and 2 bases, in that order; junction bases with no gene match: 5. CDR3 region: CASSSRDRGATDTQYF. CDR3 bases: TGTGCCAGCAGCTCCCGGGACAGGGGGGCCACAGATACGCAGTATTTT.

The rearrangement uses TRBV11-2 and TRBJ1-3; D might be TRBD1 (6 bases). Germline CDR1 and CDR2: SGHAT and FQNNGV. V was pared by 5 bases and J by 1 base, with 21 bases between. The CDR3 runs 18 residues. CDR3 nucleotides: TGTGCCAGCAGCCTTGGGAGGGGGAGGTTCGCTTCTGGAAACACCATATATTTT. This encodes CASSLGRGRFASGNTIYF.

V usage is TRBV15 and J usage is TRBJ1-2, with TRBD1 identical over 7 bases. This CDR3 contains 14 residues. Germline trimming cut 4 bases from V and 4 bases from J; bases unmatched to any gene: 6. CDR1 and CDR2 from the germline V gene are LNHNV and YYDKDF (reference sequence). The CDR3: CATSKEGAGYGYTF. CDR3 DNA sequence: TGTGCCACCAGCAAGGAGGGGGCGGGCTATGGCTACACCTTC.

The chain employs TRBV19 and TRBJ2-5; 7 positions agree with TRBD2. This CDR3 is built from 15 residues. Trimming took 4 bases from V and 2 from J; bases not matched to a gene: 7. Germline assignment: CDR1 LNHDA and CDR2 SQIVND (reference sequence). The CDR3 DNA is TGTGCCAGTAGTACTCAAGCGGGGAGACAAGAGACCCAGTACTTC. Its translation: CASSTQAGRQETQYF. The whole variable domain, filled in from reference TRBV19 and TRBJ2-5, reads DGGITQSPKYLFRKEGQNVTLSCEQNLNHDAMYWYRQDPGQGLRLIYYSQIVNDFQKGDIAEGYSVSREKKESFPLTVTSAQKNPTAFYLCASSTQAGRQETQYFGPGTRLLVL.